This section outlines one T cell receptor beta chain sequence together with its context. Its antigen is undetermined. This record comes from a study of T-cell memory formation after mild COVID-19. Overall study results and limits: Clones shrinking between day 15 and 85 showed a balanced CD4/CD8 split, and those that grew later tilted toward CD4+. Of the contracting clones, CD4+ ones lay mainly in CM and EM, and CD8+ ones in EMRA. The pre-infection memory compartment contained some responding clones, suggesting cross-reactive memory joined.

Trimming left V 1 base short and J 5 bases short, with 8 bases between. The germline CDR1 and CDR2 sequences are SGHTA and FQGTGA. The CDR3 runs to 13 residues. MiXCR was run by TCRdb on the 5' RACE reads, yielding one entry per CDR3 protein. In the table there are 250,000 to 350,000 distinct CDR3 sequences, less than 20% of which are singletons. V gene TRBV7-3 combines with J gene TRBJ2-5; D gene uncertain. This TCR was recovered from a young man who had mild COVID-19 (a few samples of this study predate the infection). Cell type and time point are not known. Sequencing input: PBMCs or a T cell subset sorted from them (not recorded which). CDR3 amino acids: CASSLISAETQYF. The CDR3, as DNA: TGTGCCAGCAGCTTAATAAGCGCGGAGACCCAGTACTTC.